One and the same sample provided the 18 T cell receptor beta chains below, sequenced in a study of blood T cell repertoires in COVID-19. Method: immunoSEQ multiplex PCR; TCRdb's copy keeps in-frame clones and lacks some. The data contain roughly 60,000 clones, around 90% of them seen just once; the ten biggest clones take up about 9.3%. Sequencing was performed on peripheral blood. These receptors originate from a woman older than 75 with active COVID-19.

This sequence joins TRBV4-1 and TRBJ2-5; D is perhaps TRBD1 (6 bases). The CDR3 sequence is 13 residues long. The germline V gene has CDR1 MGHRA and CDR2 YSYEKL. With 5 bases removed from V and 5 bases from J, the gap between germline ends came to 12 bases. CDR3 coding DNA: TGCGCCAGCAGCTTAACAGGGCGGGAGACCCAGTACTTC. As protein: CASSLTGRETQYF.

V usage is TRBV6-5 and J usage is TRBJ1-1; tentatively, D is TRBD1 (5 bases). Between the trimmed V and J ends, which lost 6 bases and 8 bases, there was a span of 13 bases. The CDR3 is 12 residues long. Germline CDR1 is MNHEY and CDR2 is SVGAGI. The CDR3 region has the DNA TGTGCCAGCAGCCTCGGGAGGGGAGAAGCTTTCTTT. Translating it yields CASSLGRGEAFF.

The chain combines TRBV6-4 with TRBJ1-1; 8 nucleotides agree with TRBD1. Looked up from germline, CDR1 is MRHNA and CDR2 is SNTAGT. V was clipped by 2 bases and J by 6 bases; unmatched bases: 5. The CDR3 totals 14 residues. The CDR3 protein is CASSDPNRGSEAFF. CDR3 sequence (DNA): TGTGCCAGCAGTGACCCTAACAGGGGGTCTGAAGCTTTCTTT.

The chain links TRBV19 to TRBJ2-6; perhaps TRBD1 as D (6 bases). The CDR3 runs 18 residues. Trimming pared 2 bases from V and 1 base from J, leaving 15 bases between. Germline loops: CDR1 LNHDA, CDR2 SQIVND (reference sequence). CDR3 bases: TGTGCCAGTAGTATAATAGGACAGCCGTTTTCTGGGGCCAACGTCCTGACTTTC. Protein: CASSIIGQPFSGANVLTF.

The chain is built from TRBV3-1 (or the pseudogene TRBV3-2) and TRBJ2-5; a weak D match, TRBD2 (7 bases). Germline CDR1 and CDR2: LGHDT and YNNKEL (reference sequence). The CDR3 extends over 14 amino acids. V lost 3 bases and J 5 bases, leaving 13 bases between the germline ends. CDR3 sequence reads: CASSHRRGGETQYF. In DNA form, the CDR3 reads TGTGCCAGCAGCCACCGGAGGGGGGGGGAGACCCAGTACTTC.

The chain couples TRBV30 to TRBJ2-7, with D perhaps matching TRBD2 (6 bases). Germline V gene data show CDR1 as GTSNPN and CDR2 as SVGIG (reference sequence). V was shortened by 5 bases and J by 2 bases, with 10 bases between the two germline ends. The length of the CDR3 is 12 residues. The CDR3, as DNA: TGTGCCTGGGGGGACTCCGCCTACGAGCAGTACTTC. As protein: CAWGDSAYEQYF. The variable domain in full, completed from reference TRBV30 and TRBJ2-7, reads SQTIHQWPATLVQPVGSPLSLECTVEGTSNPNLYWYRQAAGRGLQLLFYSVGIGQISSEVPQNLSASRPQDRQFILSSKKLLLSDSGFYLCAWGDSAYEQYFGPGTRLTVT.

V gene TRBV28 combines with J gene TRBJ2-5; a possible D gene is TRBD1 (5 bases). The V gene lost 6 bases and the J gene lost 1 base, with 15 bases spanning the gap. This CDR3 comprises 15 residues. CDR1 is MDHEN and CDR2 is SYDVKM in the germline V gene. The CDR3 sequence is CASRSPKGPQETQYF. The CDR3, as DNA: TGTGCCAGCAGAAGTCCTAAGGGGCCCCAAGAGACCCAGTACTTC.

This clone came up once. The V gene is TRBV27, the J gene TRBJ1-4; D call uncertain. The germline V gene has CDR1 MNHEY and CDR2 SMNVEV (reference sequence). The CDR3 is 14 amino acids. Trimming removed 5 bases at V and 4 bases at J, with 11 bases between. The CDR3 DNA sequence: TGTGCCAGCAGTGTCCCGGGAGTTAATGAAAAACTGTTTTTT. Amino acids: CASSVPGVNEKLFF.

J is TRBJ2-2 and V is TRBV28; tentative D call: TRBD1 (5 bases). CDR3 length: 15 amino acids. The V end was cut by 6 bases, the J end by 2 bases, with 13 bases between. Germline lookup yields CDR1 MDHEN and CDR2 SYDVKM. This chain's CDR3 is CASRPDRINTGELFF. CDR3 DNA sequence: TGTGCCAGCAGACCCGACAGAATTAACACCGGGGAGCTGTTTTTT.

V gene TRBV25-1 combines with J gene TRBJ2-1; TRBD2 matches 8 bases. Per germline, CDR1 MGHDK and CDR2 SYGVNS. J lost 10 bases, V lost 4 bases, and 3 bases had no gene match. The CDR3 totals 12 residues. The CDR3 spells CASSGLAGEQFF. In DNA form, the CDR3 reads TGTGCCAGCAGTGGGCTAGCGGGCGAGCAGTTCTTC.

This rearrangement joins TRBV5-1 to TRBJ2-2; D is perhaps TRBD1 (5 bases). Trimming shortened V by 0 bases and J by 11 bases, and 11 bases separated the two germline ends. Germline V gene data show CDR1 as SGHRS and CDR2 as YFSETQ. The CDR3 runs 13 residues. In DNA, the CDR3 is TGCGCCAGCAGCTTGGATGGGCAGGGCGAGCTGTTTTTT. Translation: CASSLDGQGELFF.

The count of this clone is one. In nucleotides, the CDR3 is TGTGCAAGTCGCTTAGCCGTCGGAAACACCATATATTTT. It codes for CASRLAVGNTIYF. This chain connects TRBV12-2 to TRBJ1-3. TRBV12-2 is a pseudogene locus. This CDR3 comprises 13 residues.

The V gene is TRBV5-4, the J gene TRBJ1-2; 8 nucleotides agree with TRBD1. V lost 2 bases, J lost 4 bases, and 4 bases stayed unmatched. Germline V CDR1 and CDR2: SGHNT, YYREEE (reference sequence). The CDR3 is 14 residues long. Written as DNA, the CDR3 is TGTGCCAGCAGCTTAACAGGGGGATCCTATGGCTACACCTTC. It translates to CASSLTGGSYGYTF.

The gene calls are TRBV28 and TRBJ1-1, with no clear D. V was shortened by 10 bases and J by 0 bases, with 21 bases between the two germline ends. This CDR3 is 16 amino acids long. The V gene's germline CDR1 is MDHEN and CDR2 SYDVKM. The CDR3 DNA reads TGTGCCACTACCACGGGAGCCCACACCATGAACACTGAAGCTTTCTTT. This codes for CATTTGAHTMNTEAFF.

This clone was picked up a small number of times. V gene TRBV5-4 combines with J gene TRBJ2-2; 10 nucleotides agree with TRBD2. The CDR3 totals 15 residues. J gave up 6 bases and V 7 bases, and 9 bases lay outside the gene matches. The V gene's germline CDR1 is SGHNT and CDR2 YYREEE (reference sequence). The CDR3 protein is CASGEREGRAGELFF. CDR3 coding DNA: TGTGCCAGCGGAGAGCGGGAGGGCCGAGCCGGGGAGCTGTTTTTT.

The V call is TRBV21-1, the J call TRBJ2-2; the table gives TRBD2 as D, unverified against the DNA. TRBV21-1 is marked as a pseudogene. CDR3 length: 14 residues. The CDR3 loop reads CATKKVRCTGELFF. CDR3 nucleotides: TGTGCCACCAAAAAAGTTCGGTGCACCGGGGAGCTGTTTTTT.

The chain joins TRBV7-9 to TRBJ1-5; 9 nucleotides agree with TRBD1. Germline V gives CDR1 SEHNR, CDR2 FQNEAQ (reference sequence). J lost 4 bases, V lost 5 bases, and 12 bases had no gene match. The CDR3 has 17 amino acids. CDR3: CASSRGNDRGGNQPQHF. The CDR3 region has the DNA TGTGCCAGCAGCCGAGGTAACGACAGGGGGGGAAATCAGCCCCAGCATTTT.

This sequence joins TRBV6-5 and TRBJ1-4, with D maybe TRBD1 (6 bases). This CDR3 contains 13 residues. CDR1 and CDR2 from the germline V gene are MNHEY and SVGAGI. Trimming shortened V by 6 bases and J by 5 bases, and 10 bases separated the two germline ends. The DNA for the CDR3 is TGTGCCAGCAGGGACAGTAGAAATGAAAAACTGTTTTTT. As protein: CASRDSRNEKLFF.